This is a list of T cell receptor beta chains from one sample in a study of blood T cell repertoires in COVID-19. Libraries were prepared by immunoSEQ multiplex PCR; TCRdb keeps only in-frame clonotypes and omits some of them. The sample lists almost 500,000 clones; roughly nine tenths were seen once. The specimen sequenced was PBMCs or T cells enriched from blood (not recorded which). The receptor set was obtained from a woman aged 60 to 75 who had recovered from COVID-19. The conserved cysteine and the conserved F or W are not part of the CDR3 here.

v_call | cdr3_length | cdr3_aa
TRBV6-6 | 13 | ASSYKGQGSSPQH
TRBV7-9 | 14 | ASSPKLAGGRHEQY
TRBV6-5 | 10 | ASTSSRETQY
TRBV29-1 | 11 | STDRGMNTEAF
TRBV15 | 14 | ATSRGQAGKFAEAF
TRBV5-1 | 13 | ASSLGTGGGNTIY
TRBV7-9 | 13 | ASSNREEGTDTQY
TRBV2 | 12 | ASSPGQGWSPLH
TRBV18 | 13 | ASSPGGGSNQPQH
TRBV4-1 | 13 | ASSQDAGSNQPQH
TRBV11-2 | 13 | ASTLTPGSQETQY
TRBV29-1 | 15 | SVEDLAAAGTKNIQY
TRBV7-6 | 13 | ASSPSGGAVDEQF
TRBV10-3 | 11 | AITMEGRQPQH
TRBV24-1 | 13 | ATSDNQGPNQPQH
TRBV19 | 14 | ASSILGTGGNNEQF
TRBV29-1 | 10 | SVEGITPGYT
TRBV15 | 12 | ATSRGGGNQPQH
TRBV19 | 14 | ASSNLARRDNSPLH
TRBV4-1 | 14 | ASSQARSGQGEKLF
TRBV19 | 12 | ASSMGRGDQPQH
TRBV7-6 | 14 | ASSSPSRDRVNEQF
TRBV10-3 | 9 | AISGVNTIY
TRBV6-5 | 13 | ASSTRQGVSSPLH
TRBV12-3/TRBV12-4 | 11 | ASTNDRDNGYT
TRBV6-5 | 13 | ASSYGRRGREKLF
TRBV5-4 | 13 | ASSRDLQLNTEAF
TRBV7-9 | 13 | ASSPLTGGLYEQY
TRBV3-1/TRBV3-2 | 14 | ASSQDRGQGTSPLH
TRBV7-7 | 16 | ASSPLQGAHSSGNTIY
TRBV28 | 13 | ASSFPGQEGYGYT
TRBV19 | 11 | ASQTVMNTEAF
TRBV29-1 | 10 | SADSDRETQY
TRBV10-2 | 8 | ASSTSPQY
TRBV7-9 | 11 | ASSYRGADTQY
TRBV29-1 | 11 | SVEDSGGETQY
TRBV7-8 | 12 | ASSWDRANYGYT
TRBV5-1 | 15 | ASSLFGGLNRNTEAF
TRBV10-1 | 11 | ASSAVSGNTIY
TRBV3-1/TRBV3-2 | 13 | ASSQAGVSNQPQH